This T cell receptor beta chain originates from a study of early T cells in non-severe SARS-CoV-2 infection. This clonotype was observed many times. TCRdb ran MiXCR on the 5' RACE reads and lists one entry per CDR3 protein. The sample lists around 53,000 distinct CDR3 sequences, 12% occurring once. V gave up 7 bases and J gave up 0 bases; unmatched junction bases: 3. The germline gives CDR1 MNHEY, CDR2 SVGEGT. CDR3 length: 14 amino acids. The chain combines TRBV6-2 or TRBV6-3 with TRBJ2-1, with 7 bases identical to TRBD2. This receptor was taken from an adult who was a healthcare worker with PCR-confirmed SARS-CoV-2 infection or an uninfected control (not recorded which). Sequenced: whole blood. The CDR3 loop is CASKSGGSYNEQFF. The CDR3 DNA is TGTGCCAGCAAATCGGGAGGCTCCTACAATGAGCAGTTCTTC.